Sequencing of this TCR beta chain was carried out in a study of Ad26.COV2.S vaccination and SARS-CoV-2 variants. Study conclusions and caveats: Placebo recipients showed lower spike-specific TCR breadth than vaccinees.

The table came from immunoSEQ multiplex PCR; TCRdb's copy has only in-frame clones and leaves some out. The profile shows around 100,000 clones, 82% of them singletons. Details on this clone: Its antigen remains unidentified.

The germline V gene has CDR1 LNHNV and CDR2 YYDKDF (reference sequence). V dropped 8 bases and J dropped 2; count of bases not matched to a gene: 12. The CDR3 contains 15 residues. V usage is TRBV15 and J usage is TRBJ2-7, with 7 bases aligning to TRBD2. This receptor was identified in a human donor who had recovered from COVID-19. This material consisted of peripheral blood, taken after recovery from COVID-19. The CDR3 here is CATPYGGLTAYEQYF. The CDR3 DNA sequence: TGTGCCACCCCCTACGGGGGACTAACTGCCTACGAGCAGTACTTC.